What follows describes a single T cell receptor beta chain. Its antigen is currently not known. No quality values exist for individual bases; no much larger clone is one base distant. TCRbeta CDR3 regions were amplified from genomic DNA by means of the immunoSEQ Assay, a bias-controlled multiplex PCR. Regarding the original processing steps: The number of nucleated cells in each sample was estimated from the amplification of reference gene primers within the assay. To quantify the absolute abundance of each unique TCRbeta CDR3 rearrangement, sequence reads were collapsed and filtered. For each sample, productive Simpson clonality was calculated as the square root of Simpson's diversity index across productive rearrangements. TCRdb carries this immuneACCESS record with in-frame sequences only. Its versions omit some clonotypes, under half of them owing to an unresolved V gene in the studies checked, with the rest unexplained. V and J calls and clone size come straight from that table; D and trimming were deduced from the DNA. The sample data list 300,000 to 400,000 clones, and roughly 90% of these were observed just once. Of the sample, 2.5% to 3.5% is held by the ten largest clones.

One collaborating source in Seattle enrolled patients during active infection and followed them longitudinally through the course of disease. Collaborating institutions collected whole blood in K2EDTA tubes following their own protocols. For TCRbeta analysis, collaborator samples were shipped as frozen whole blood, as isolated PBMCs, or as DNA extracted from either sample type. This specimen comes from a study of blood T cell repertoires in COVID-19 (dated by TCRdb to about 2020). For the wider study: Collaborator samples came from the United States, Italy and Spain and covered acute and convalescent phases of COVID-19. The material from the prospective study consisted of cDNA or gDNA derived from T cells, B-cell-depleted T cells, or PBMCs. Subjects who had been exposed to COVID-19, were actively infected with it, or had recovered from it provided the deeply sampled blood TCRbeta repertoires that made up the dataset. The repertoires were released in a freely available public database meant as a resource for research on the immune response to SARS-CoV-2. Samples came from the ongoing ImmuneRACE study (first 160 participants) plus 1,254 subjects from 6 global collaborators. A de-identified subject ID, COVID-19 status, age in years and sex were almost always included in the sample metadata. HLA class I and class II types, where available, came from metadata supplied by the sample provider rather than from assay-based typing. Points the paper makes about the study in general: The quantity of clinical and demographic metadata differed by source and by participant and was supplied without curation.

The CDR3 starts with the cysteine, ends with the phenylalanine, and has 14 residues. The kept DNA is CDR3 alone, 42 bases in frame from the first base. Unmatched junction bases come to 4, with V trimmed by 3 bases and J by 7 bases. CDR1 and CDR2 were assigned from the germline V gene (reference sequence) as LGHDT and YNNKEL. The chain couples TRBV3-1 (or the pseudogene TRBV3-2) to TRBJ1-5; 9 nucleotides in the junction match TRBD1. This clonotype was obtained from a woman aged 25-40 years with COVID-19, enrolled during active disease. The sample taken for sequencing was peripheral blood. CDR3 region: CASSQGQGRQPQHF. The DNA sequence is TGTGCCAGCAGCCAGGGACAGGGCCGGCAGCCCCAGCATTTT.